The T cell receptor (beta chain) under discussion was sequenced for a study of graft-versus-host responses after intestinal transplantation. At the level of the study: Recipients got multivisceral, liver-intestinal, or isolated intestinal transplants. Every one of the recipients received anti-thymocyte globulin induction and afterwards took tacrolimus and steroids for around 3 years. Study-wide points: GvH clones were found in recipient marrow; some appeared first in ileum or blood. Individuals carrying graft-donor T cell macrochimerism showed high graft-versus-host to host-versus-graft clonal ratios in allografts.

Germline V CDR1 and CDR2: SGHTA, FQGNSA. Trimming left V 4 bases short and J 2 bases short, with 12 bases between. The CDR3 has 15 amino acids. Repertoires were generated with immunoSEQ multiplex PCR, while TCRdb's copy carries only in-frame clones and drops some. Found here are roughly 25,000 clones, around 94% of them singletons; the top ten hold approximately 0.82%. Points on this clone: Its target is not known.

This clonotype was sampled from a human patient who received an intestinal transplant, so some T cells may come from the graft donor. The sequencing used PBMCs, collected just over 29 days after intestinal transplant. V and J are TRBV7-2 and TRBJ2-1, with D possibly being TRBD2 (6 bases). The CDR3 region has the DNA TGTGCCAGCAGCTCTCGGGGGATTACCTACAATGAGCAGTTCTTC. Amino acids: CASSSRGITYNEQFF.